These 27 T cell receptor beta chains came from one sample sequenced in a study of blood T cell repertoires in COVID-19. The data were produced by immunoSEQ multiplex PCR, yet TCRdb's version contains in-frame clones alone and is incomplete. The sample lists roughly 330,000 clones; around 86% were seen once. The sequenced sample was PBMCs or T cells enriched from blood (not recorded which). These receptors all come from a young woman who had recovered from COVID-19.

The J gene is TRBJ2-2, the V gene TRBV18, with D possibly matching TRBD2 (6 bases). Trimming left V 1 base short and J 2 bases short, with 8 bases between. The V gene's germline CDR1 is KGHSH and CDR2 LQKENI. This CDR3 has 15 amino acids. CDR3 bases: TGTGCCAGCTCACCACTAGCGGCTAACACCGGGGAGCTGTTTTTT. It codes for CASSPLAANTGELFF.

This clone was picked up a small number of times. The chain recombines TRBV5-1 with TRBJ2-7; a weak D match, TRBD1 (5 bases). Germline CDR1 and CDR2: SGHRS and YFSETQ. The CDR3 spans 13 residues. V lost 6 bases and J 0 bases, leaving 10 bases between the germline ends. Here the CDR3 reads CASNPGISYEQYF. The CDR3 DNA reads TGCGCCAGCAATCCAGGGATCTCCTACGAGCAGTACTTC.

The table lists this clone with a count of one. The rearrangement joins TRBV7-9 to TRBJ2-3; 14 bases align to TRBD2. Germline CDR1 is SEHNR and CDR2 is FQNEAQ (reference sequence). The CDR3 is 16 amino acids. The V gene end was trimmed by 5 bases and the J gene end by 3 bases; junction bases not matched to a gene: 4. CDR3 region: CASSLGLAGVTDTQYF. CDR3 DNA sequence: TGTGCCAGCAGCCTGGGACTAGCGGGAGTGACAGATACGCAGTATTTT.

This sequence joins TRBV27 and TRBJ2-1; 10 bases match TRBD1. Germline V gene data show CDR1 as MNHEY and CDR2 as SMNVEV (reference sequence). The CDR3 is made up of 15 amino acids. The J segment lost 4 bases and the V segment lost 6 bases, leaving 6 bases of the junction unmatched. For the CDR3, the DNA is TGTGCCAGCAGCGCCGGGACAGGGGCGTACAATGAGCAGTTCTTC. Translated: CASSAGTGAYNEQFF.

This clone was observed a few times. The chain carries TRBV12-3 or TRBV12-4 and TRBJ1-5, with D hard to call. CDR3 size: 13 residues. V lost 6 bases and J 8 bases, leaving 14 bases between the germline ends. The CDR3 nucleotides read TGTGCCAGCAGCAAACATACCTCAGAGCCCCAGCATTTT. It yields the protein CASSKHTSEPQHF.

The rearrangement joins TRBV19 to TRBJ2-1; tentatively, D is TRBD2 (6 bases). This CDR3 is built from 16 residues. The V gene lost 3 bases and the J gene lost 9 bases, with 21 bases spanning the gap. Germline values: CDR1 LNHDA, CDR2 SQIVND (reference sequence). Here the CDR3 DNA reads TGTGCCAGTAGTATCCCGGAAAGGGGAGGCTATGGTGAGCAGTTCTTC. It encodes CASSIPERGGYGEQFF. The variable domain in full, completed from reference TRBV19 and TRBJ2-1, reads DGGITQSPKYLFRKEGQNVTLSCEQNLNHDAMYWYRQDPGQGLRLIYYSQIVNDFQKGDIAEGYSVSREKKESFPLTVTSAQKNPTAFYLCASSIPERGGYGEQFFGPGTRLTVL.

This chain links TRBV21-1 with TRBJ2-2; TRBD2 was called by the table and not checked on the DNA. TRBV21-1 is an annotated pseudogene. The CDR3 loop spans 17 amino acids. The CDR3 is CASSKKTSGGNTGELFF. The CDR3 DNA is TGTGCCAGCAGCAAAAAGACTAGCGGGGGGAACACCGGGGAGCTGTTTTTT.

The V and J genes are TRBV30 and TRBJ1-4; D gene ambiguous. Germline-derived CDR1 and CDR2 are GTSNPN and SVGIG (reference sequence). The CDR3 totals 11 residues. CDR3 nucleotide sequence: TGTGCATTGAGGCGGGGAGAAAAACTGTTTTTT. This encodes CALRRGEKLFF.

The J gene is TRBJ1-5, the V gene TRBV10-2; TRBD1 matches at 7 bases. This CDR3 has 14 amino acids. After removal of 10 bases from V and 1 base from J, the junction contained 7 bases not matched to a gene. From germline, CDR1 is WSHSY and CDR2 SAAADI. The CDR3 sequence: CAISDRESNQPQHF. CDR3 coding DNA: TGCGCCATCTCAGACAGGGAAAGCAATCAGCCCCAGCATTTT.

This clone has just one count. The V gene is TRBV18, the J gene TRBJ1-1; possibly TRBD1 for D (6 bases). With 3 bases removed from V and 8 bases from J, the gap between germline ends came to 16 bases. CDR1 KGHSH and CDR2 LQKENI come from the germline V gene. The CDR3 contains 14 residues. The DNA for the CDR3 is TGTGCCAGCTCACCCCCTACAGGGTTTCGGGAAGCTTTCTTT. Its protein is CASSPPTGFREAFF.

The gene calls are TRBV2 and TRBJ2-5; TRBD1 agrees at 7 bases. There are 16 residues in the CDR3. Germline V gene data show CDR1 as SNHLY and CDR2 as FYNNEI. Germline trimming cut 6 bases from V and 7 bases from J; bases unmatched to any gene: 17. DNA of the CDR3: TGTGCCAGCAGCGCCGAGACAGGGATTGGGCTTGGGACCCAGTACTTC. This translates into CASSAETGIGLGTQYF.

The V call is TRBV27, the J call TRBJ2-7; 11 bases are a match to TRBD2. V dropped 1 base and J dropped 3; count of bases not matched to a gene: 11. The CDR3 totals 18 residues. Germline-derived CDR1 and CDR2 are MNHEY and SMNVEV (reference sequence). The CDR3 DNA reads TGTGCCAGCAGTTTATACCCGGGACTAGCGGACACTCTCTACGAGCAGTACTTC. Its translation: CASSLYPGLADTLYEQYF.

This clone was detected only a few times. The chain uses TRBV7-3 and TRBJ2-1; TRBD2 matches 10 bases. Unmatched junction bases numbered 3, after V lost 3 bases and J lost 1 base. The CDR3 is made up of 16 amino acids. CDR1 and CDR2 from the germline V gene are SGHTA and FQGTGA. CDR3 nucleotides: TGTGCCAGCAGCTTCTCAGCGGGAGGGTCCTACAATGAGCAGTTCTTC. Protein sequence: CASSFSAGGSYNEQFF.

The chain employs TRBV10-2 and TRBJ2-1; 8 bases match TRBD2. This CDR3 has 13 residues. V trimming: 9 bases; J trimming: 2 bases; junction bases outside the gene matches: 3. The germline gives CDR1 WSHSY, CDR2 SAAADI. The CDR3 coding sequence is TGCGCCAGTGAGGGACTAGCCTACAATGAGCAGTTCTTC. Its protein product is CASEGLAYNEQFF.

V gene TRBV30 combines with J gene TRBJ2-7, with 16 nucleotides matching TRBD2. CDR1 and CDR2 from the germline V gene are GTSNPN and SVGIG (reference sequence). V dropped 6 bases and J dropped 2; count of bases not matched to a gene: 7. The CDR3 loop spans 16 amino acids. The CDR3 region is CACGTGLAGGPYEQYF. Written as DNA, the CDR3 is TGTGCCTGTGGCACGGGACTAGCGGGAGGGCCCTACGAGCAGTACTTC. Supplemented by reference TRBV30 and TRBJ2-7, the full variable domain reads SQTIHQWPATLVQPVGSPLSLECTVEGTSNPNLYWYRQAAGRGLQLLFYSVGIGQISSEVPQNLSASRPQDRQFILSSKKLLLSDSGFYLCACGTGLAGGPYEQYFGPGTRLTVT.

The chain carries TRBV28 and TRBJ1-6, with a weak D call TRBD1 (6 bases). The CDR3 runs to 14 residues. In germline, CDR1 is MDHEN, CDR2 SYDVKM. The V gene lost 5 bases and the J gene lost 10 bases, with 15 bases spanning the gap. The CDR3 DNA is TGTGCCAGCAGTCCCGGACAGACGGGGTCACCCCTCCACTTT. The encoded protein is CASSPGQTGSPLHF.

The rearrangement joins TRBV3-1 (or the pseudogene TRBV3-2) to TRBJ2-1, with D uncertain. Trimming pared 0 bases from V and 1 base from J, leaving 7 bases between. The CDR3 runs 15 residues. Germline loops: CDR1 LGHDT, CDR2 YNNKEL (reference sequence). CDR3 in amino acids: CASSQDSLSYNEQFF. CDR3 DNA sequence: TGTGCCAGCAGCCAAGATTCGCTATCCTACAATGAGCAGTTCTTC.

With regard to this clone: This CDR3 is also generated by other DNA sequences in the sample. The chain links TRBV12-3 or TRBV12-4 to TRBJ1-1; 7 nucleotides match TRBD1. The CDR3 is 13 amino acids. V lost 4 bases, J lost 1 base, and 0 bases stayed unmatched. The CDR3 DNA follows: TGTGCCAGCAGTTGGGACAGGAACACTGAAGCTTTCTTT. Amino acids: CASSWDRNTEAFF.

The genes are TRBV28 and TRBJ1-6, with D unclear. CDR1 is MDHEN, CDR2 SYDVKM, per germline. V lost 4 bases, J lost 5 bases, and 12 bases lay in between. The CDR3 runs 15 residues. The CDR3 DNA follows: TGTGCCAGCAGTTCCTTACAGATTAATAATTCACCCCTCCACTTT. It translates to CASSSLQINNSPLHF.

This chain joins TRBV24-1 and TRBJ2-5; 10 bases fit TRBD1. This CDR3 region has 15 residues. Trimming took 2 bases from V and 4 from J; bases not matched to a gene: 3. Germline V gene data show CDR1 as KGHDR and CDR2 as SFDVKD. The CDR3 reads CATSDSRTGGETQYF. The DNA for the CDR3 is TGTGCCACCAGTGATTCACGGACAGGGGGAGAGACCCAGTACTTC.

The chain joins TRBV15 to TRBJ1-1, with 7 bases fitting TRBD1. Trimming cost V 5 bases and J 4 bases; bases outside gene matches: 7. Germline-derived CDR1 and CDR2 are LNHNV and YYDKDF (reference sequence). The CDR3 length is 14 residues. The CDR3 DNA is TGTGCCACCAGCGGAATACAGGGGAGCACTGAAGCTTTCTTT. Translating it yields CATSGIQGSTEAFF.

The gene calls are TRBV27 and TRBJ1-5; TRBD1 is a possible D gene (5 bases). CDR1 and CDR2 from the germline V gene are MNHEY and SMNVEV (reference sequence). The ends were cut back, 7 bases at V and 4 bases at J, with 29 bases in the middle. The CDR3 has 19 residues. This CDR3 is CASIIPPTRLDTNNQPQHF. In DNA form, the CDR3 reads TGTGCCAGCATAATCCCGCCGACTAGATTGGACACAAATAATCAGCCCCAGCATTTT.

The V gene is TRBV29-1, the J gene TRBJ2-7; D gene uncertain. V was shortened by 5 bases and J by 12 bases, with 17 bases between the two germline ends. This CDR3 comprises 11 residues. CDR1 and CDR2 from the germline V gene are SQVTM and ANQGSEA. The CDR3 DNA sequence: TGCAGCGTTCCCGGCGAGACAAGTCCGTACTTC. Encoded protein: CSVPGETSPYF.

The rearrangement links TRBV5-6 to TRBJ1-2; 10 bases align to TRBD1. CDR3 length equals 15 residues. Unmatched junction bases numbered 3, after V lost 4 bases and J lost 0 bases. CDR1 and CDR2 from the germline V gene are SGHDT and YYEEEE. The CDR3 nucleotides are TGTGCCAGCAGCCCCGGACAGGGGGCTAACTATGGCTACACCTTC. The encoded protein is CASSPGQGANYGYTF. The full variable domain, rest sourced from reference TRBV5-6 and TRBJ1-2, is DAGVTQSPTHLIKTRGQQVTLRCSPKSGHDTVSWYQQALGQGPQFIFQYYEEEERQRGNFPDRFSGHQFPNYSSELNVNALLLGDSALYLCASSPGQGANYGYTFGSGTRLTVV.

The rearrangement uses TRBV28 and TRBJ2-2; possibly TRBD1 for D (5 bases). The germline V gene has CDR1 MDHEN and CDR2 SYDVKM. V lost 2 bases to trimming and J lost 6 bases, with 13 bases between them. This CDR3 comprises 15 residues. DNA for the CDR3: TGTGCCAGCAGTTTAAGGGGATTTAACGCCGGGGAGCTGTTTTTT. Its translation: CASSLRGFNAGELFF. The whole variable domain, remainder taken from reference TRBV28 and TRBJ2-2, is DVKVTQSSRYLVKRTGEKVFLECVQDMDHENMFWYRQDPGLGLRLIYFSYDVKMKEKGDIPEGYSVSREKKERFSLILESASTNQTSMYLCASSLRGFNAGELFFGEGSRLTVL.

The chain uses TRBV30 and TRBJ1-2; 9 nucleotides line up with TRBD1. CDR3 length: 12 amino acids. Germline-derived CDR1 and CDR2 are GTSNPN and SVGIG (reference sequence). Trimming at V came to 4 bases and at J to 7 bases, leaving 4 bases not matched to a gene. The CDR3 DNA is TGTGCCTGGAATAGGGACAGGGCTGGCTACACCTTC. It is translated as CAWNRDRAGYTF.

A word on this clone: This could be a read error, since a much larger clone is one nucleotide away. The chain is built from TRBV28 and TRBJ1-1; maybe TRBD1 (5 bases). The CDR3 length is 13 residues. From germline, CDR1 is MDHEN and CDR2 SYDVKM. V was shortened by 8 bases and J by 5 bases, with 15 bases between the two germline ends. The DNA for the CDR3 is TGTGCCAGCCGAACGACAGATGGAACTGAAGCTTTCTTT. Its translation is CASRTTDGTEAFF.